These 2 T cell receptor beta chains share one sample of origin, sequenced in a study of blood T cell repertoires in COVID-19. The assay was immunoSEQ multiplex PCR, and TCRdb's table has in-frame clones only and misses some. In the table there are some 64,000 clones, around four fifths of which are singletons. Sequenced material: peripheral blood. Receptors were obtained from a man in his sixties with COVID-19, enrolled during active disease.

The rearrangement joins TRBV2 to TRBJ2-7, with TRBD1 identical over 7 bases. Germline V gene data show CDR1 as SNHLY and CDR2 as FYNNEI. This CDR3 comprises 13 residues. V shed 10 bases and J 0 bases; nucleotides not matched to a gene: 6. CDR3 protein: CATGTAVSYEQYF. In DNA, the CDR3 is TGTGCCACCGGGACAGCAGTCTCCTACGAGCAGTACTTC.

The CDR3 DNA is TGTGCCAGCAGCCCCCGGCGGGGGCGGGAGAACACCGGGGAGCTGTTTTTT. Its translation is CASSPRRGRENTGELFF. This rearrangement joins TRBV7-2 to TRBJ2-2; perhaps TRBD2 as D (7 bases). Germline V gene sequence: CDR1 SGHTA, CDR2 FQGNSA. The CDR3 consists of 17 residues. Trimming cost V 5 bases and J 1 base, with 17 bases left between them.